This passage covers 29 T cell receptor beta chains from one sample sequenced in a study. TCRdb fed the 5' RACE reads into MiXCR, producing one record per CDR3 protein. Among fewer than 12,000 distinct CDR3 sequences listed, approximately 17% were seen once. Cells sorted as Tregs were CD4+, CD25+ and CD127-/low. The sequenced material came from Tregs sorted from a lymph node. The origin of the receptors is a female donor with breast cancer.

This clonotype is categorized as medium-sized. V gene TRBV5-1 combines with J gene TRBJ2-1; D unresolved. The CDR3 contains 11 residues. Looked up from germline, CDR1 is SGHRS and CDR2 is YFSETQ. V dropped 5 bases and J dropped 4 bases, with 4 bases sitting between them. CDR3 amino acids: CASRGYNEQFF. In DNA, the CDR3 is TGCGCCAGCAGGGGGTACAATGAGCAGTTCTTC.

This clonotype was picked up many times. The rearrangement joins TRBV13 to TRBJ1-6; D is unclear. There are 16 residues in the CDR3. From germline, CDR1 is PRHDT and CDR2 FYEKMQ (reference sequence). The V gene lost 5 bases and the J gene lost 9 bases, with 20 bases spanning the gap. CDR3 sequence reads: CASSRRNDGLFSPLHF. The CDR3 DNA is TGTGCCAGCAGCCGACGGAACGATGGCCTATTTTCACCCCTCCACTTT.

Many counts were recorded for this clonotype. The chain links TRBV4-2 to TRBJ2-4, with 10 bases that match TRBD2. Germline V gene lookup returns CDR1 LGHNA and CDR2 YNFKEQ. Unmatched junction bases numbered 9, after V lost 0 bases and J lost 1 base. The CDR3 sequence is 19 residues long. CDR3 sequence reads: CASSQDFSGTSAAKNIQYF. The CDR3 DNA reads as TGTGCCAGCAGCCAAGATTTCTCCGGGACTAGCGCGGCCAAAAACATTCAGTACTTC.

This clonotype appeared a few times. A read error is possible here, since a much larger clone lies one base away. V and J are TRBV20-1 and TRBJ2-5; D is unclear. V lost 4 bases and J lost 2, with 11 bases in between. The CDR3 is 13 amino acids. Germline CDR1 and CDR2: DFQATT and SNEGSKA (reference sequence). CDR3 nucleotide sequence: TGCAGTGCTATCCCGGGCCAACAAGAGACCCAGTACTTC. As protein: CSAIPGQQETQYF.

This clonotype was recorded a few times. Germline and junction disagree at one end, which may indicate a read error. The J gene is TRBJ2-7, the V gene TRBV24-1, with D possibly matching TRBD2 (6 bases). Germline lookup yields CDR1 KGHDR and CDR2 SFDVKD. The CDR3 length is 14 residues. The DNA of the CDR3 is TGTGCCAACAGTGATTCGTCCGGGGGCTACGAGCAGTACTTC. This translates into CANSDSSGGYEQYF.

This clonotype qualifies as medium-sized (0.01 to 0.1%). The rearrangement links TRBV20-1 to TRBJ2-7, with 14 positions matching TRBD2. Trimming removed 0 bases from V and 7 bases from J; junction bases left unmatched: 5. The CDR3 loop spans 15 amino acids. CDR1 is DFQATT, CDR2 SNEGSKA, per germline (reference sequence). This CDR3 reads CSARDGTSGGGEQYF. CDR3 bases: TGCAGTGCTAGAGATGGGACTAGCGGGGGAGGTGAGCAGTACTTC.

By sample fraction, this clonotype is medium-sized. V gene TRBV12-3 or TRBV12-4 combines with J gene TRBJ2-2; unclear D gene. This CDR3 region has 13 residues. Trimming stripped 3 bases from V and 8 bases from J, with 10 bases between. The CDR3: CASSLTARGELFF. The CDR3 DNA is TGTGCCAGCAGTTTGACCGCCCGGGGGGAGCTGTTTTTT.

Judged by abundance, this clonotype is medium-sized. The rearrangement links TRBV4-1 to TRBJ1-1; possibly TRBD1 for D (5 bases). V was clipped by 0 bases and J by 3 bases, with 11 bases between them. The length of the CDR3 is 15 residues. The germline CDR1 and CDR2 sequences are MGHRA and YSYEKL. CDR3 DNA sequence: TGCGCCAGCAGCCAAGATCGGGGGATGGACACTGAAGCTTTCTTT. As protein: CASSQDRGMDTEAFF.

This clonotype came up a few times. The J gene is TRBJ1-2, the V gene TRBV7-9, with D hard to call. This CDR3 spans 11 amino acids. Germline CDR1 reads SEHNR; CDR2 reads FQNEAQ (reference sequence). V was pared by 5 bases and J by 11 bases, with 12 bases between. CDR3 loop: CASSPIRGYTF. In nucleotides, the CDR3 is TGTGCCAGCAGCCCCATCCGAGGGTACACCTTC. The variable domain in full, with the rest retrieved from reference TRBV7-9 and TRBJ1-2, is DTGVSQNPRHKITKRGQNVTFRCDPISEHNRLYWYRQTLGQGPEFLTYFQNEAQLEKSRLLSDRFSAERPKGSFSTLEIQRTEQGDSAMYLCASSPIRGYTFGSGTRLTVV.

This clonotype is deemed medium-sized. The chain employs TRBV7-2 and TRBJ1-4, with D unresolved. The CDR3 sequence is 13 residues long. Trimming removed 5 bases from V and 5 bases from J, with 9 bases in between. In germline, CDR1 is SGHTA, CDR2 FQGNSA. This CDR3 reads CASSPQPNEKLFF. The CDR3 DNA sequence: TGTGCCAGCAGCCCCCAACCAAATGAAAAACTGTTTTTT.

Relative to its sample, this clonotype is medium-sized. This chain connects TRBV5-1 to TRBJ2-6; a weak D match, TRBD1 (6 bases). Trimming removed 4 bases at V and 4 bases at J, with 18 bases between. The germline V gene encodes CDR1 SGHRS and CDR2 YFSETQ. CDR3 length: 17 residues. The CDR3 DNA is TGCGCCAGCAGCACATACCTGACAGGAGGAGGGGCCAACGTCCTGACTTTC. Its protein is CASSTYLTGGGANVLTF.

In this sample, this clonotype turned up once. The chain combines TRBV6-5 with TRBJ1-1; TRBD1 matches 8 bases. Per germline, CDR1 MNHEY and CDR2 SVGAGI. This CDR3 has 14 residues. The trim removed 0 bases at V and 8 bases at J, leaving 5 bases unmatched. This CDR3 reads CASSYSDRAGEAFF. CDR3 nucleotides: TGTGCCAGCAGTTACTCGGACAGGGCAGGGGAAGCTTTCTTT.

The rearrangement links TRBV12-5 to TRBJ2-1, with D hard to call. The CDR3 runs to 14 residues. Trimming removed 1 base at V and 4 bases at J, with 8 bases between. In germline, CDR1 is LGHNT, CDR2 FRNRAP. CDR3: CASGLGPRYNEQFF. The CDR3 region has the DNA TGTGCTAGTGGTTTGGGCCCGCGGTACAATGAGCAGTTCTTC.

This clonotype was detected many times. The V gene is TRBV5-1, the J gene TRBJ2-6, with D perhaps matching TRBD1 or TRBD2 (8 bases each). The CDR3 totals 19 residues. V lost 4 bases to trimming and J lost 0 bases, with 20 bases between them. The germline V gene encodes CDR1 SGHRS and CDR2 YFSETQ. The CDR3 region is CASSPRGGQVNSGANVLTF. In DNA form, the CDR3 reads TGCGCCAGCAGCCCCCGGGGGGGACAGGTTAACTCTGGGGCCAACGTCCTGACTTTC.

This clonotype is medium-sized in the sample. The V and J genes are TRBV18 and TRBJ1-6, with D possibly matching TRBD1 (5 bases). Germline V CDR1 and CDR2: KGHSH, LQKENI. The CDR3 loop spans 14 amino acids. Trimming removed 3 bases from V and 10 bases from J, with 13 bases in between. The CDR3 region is CASSPSGEGSPLHF. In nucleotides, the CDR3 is TGTGCCAGCTCACCGTCGGGCGAGGGGTCACCCCTCCACTTT. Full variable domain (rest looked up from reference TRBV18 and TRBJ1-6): NAGVMQNPRHLVRRRGQEARLRCSPMKGHSHVYWYRQLPEEGLKFMVYLQKENIIDESGMPKERFSAEFPKEGPSILRIQQVVRGDSAAYFCASSPSGEGSPLHFGNGTRLTVT.

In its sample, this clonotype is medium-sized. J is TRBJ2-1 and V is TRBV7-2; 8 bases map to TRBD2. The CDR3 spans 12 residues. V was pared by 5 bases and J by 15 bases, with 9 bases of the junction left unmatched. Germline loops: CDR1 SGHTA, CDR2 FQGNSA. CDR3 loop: CASSLGGLALFF. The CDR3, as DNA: TGTGCCAGCAGCCTCGGAGGACTAGCACTGTTCTTC. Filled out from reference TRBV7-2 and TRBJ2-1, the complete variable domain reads GAGVSQSPSNKVTEKGKDVELRCDPISGHTALYWYRQSLGQGLEFLIYFQGNSAPDKSGLPSDRFSAERTGGSVSTLTIQRTQQEDSAVYLCASSLGGLALFFGPGTRLTVL.

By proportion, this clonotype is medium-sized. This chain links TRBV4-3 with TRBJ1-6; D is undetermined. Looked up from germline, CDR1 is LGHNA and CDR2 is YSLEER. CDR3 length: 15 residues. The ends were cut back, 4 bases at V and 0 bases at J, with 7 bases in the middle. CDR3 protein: CASSPQPSYNSPLHF. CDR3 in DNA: TGCGCCAGCAGCCCTCAGCCCTCCTATAATTCACCCCTCCACTTT.

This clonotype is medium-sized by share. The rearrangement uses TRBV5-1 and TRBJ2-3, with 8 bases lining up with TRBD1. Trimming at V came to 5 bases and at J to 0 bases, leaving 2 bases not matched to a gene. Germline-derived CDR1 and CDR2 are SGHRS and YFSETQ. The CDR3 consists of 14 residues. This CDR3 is CASRQGVSTDTQYF. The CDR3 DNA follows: TGCGCCAGCAGACAGGGGGTTAGCACAGATACGCAGTATTTT.

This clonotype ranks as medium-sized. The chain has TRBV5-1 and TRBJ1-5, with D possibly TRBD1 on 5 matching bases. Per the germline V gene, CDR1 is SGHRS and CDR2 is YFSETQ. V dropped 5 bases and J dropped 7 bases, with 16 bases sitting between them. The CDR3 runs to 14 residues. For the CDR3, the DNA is TGCGCCAGCAGAGACGCCCCAGGGAGGCAGCCCCAGCATTTT. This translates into CASRDAPGRQPQHF.

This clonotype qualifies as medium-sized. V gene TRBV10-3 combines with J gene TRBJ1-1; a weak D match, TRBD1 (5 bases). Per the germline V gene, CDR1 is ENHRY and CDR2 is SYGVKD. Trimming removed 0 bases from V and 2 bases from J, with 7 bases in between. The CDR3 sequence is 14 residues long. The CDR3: CAISESRTNTEAFF. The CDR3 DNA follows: TGTGCCATCAGTGAGTCTAGGACAAACACTGAAGCTTTCTTT.

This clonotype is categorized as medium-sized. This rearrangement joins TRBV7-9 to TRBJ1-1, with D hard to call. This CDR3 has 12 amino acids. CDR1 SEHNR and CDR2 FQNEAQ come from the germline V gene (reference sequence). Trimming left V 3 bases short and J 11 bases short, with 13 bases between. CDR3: CASSFDDQQAFF. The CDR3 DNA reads TGTGCCAGCAGCTTCGATGATCAGCAGGCTTTCTTT.

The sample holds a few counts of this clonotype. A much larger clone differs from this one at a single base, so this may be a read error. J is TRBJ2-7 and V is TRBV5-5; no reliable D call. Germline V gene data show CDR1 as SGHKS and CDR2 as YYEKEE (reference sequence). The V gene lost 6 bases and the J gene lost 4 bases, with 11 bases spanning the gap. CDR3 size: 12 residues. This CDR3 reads CASNFKVYEQYF. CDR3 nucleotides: TGTGCCAGCAACTTTAAAGTTTACGAGCAGTACTTC.

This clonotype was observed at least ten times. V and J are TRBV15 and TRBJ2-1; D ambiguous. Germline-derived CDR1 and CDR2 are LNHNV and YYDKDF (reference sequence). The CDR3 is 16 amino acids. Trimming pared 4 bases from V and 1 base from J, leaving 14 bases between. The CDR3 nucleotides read TGTGCCACCAGCAAACTTCAGGTTAATTCCTACAATGAGCAGTTCTTC. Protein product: CATSKLQVNSYNEQFF.

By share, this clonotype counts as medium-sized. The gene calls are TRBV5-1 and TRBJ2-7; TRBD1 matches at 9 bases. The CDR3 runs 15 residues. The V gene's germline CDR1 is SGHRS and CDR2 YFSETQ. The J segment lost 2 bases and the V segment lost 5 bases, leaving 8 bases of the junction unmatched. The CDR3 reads CASRTGTGWTYEQYF. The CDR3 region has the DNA TGCGCCAGCAGAACCGGGACAGGGTGGACCTACGAGCAGTACTTC.

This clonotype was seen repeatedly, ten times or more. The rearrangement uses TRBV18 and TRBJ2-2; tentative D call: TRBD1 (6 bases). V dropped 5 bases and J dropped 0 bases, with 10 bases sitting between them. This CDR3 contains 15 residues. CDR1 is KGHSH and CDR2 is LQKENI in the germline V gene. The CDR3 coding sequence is TGTGCCAGCTCAGGACAGAGCGCGAACACCGGGGAGCTGTTTTTT. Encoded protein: CASSGQSANTGELFF.

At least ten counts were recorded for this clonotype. Here the CDR3 DNA reads TGTGCCAGCAGCTTAGCGAGATACCAGGGGGGGAGCTCCTACGAGCAGTACTTC. Translating gives CASSLARYQGGSSYEQYF. This rearrangement joins TRBV7-9 to TRBJ2-7; D assignment may be TRBD1 or TRBD2 (7 bases each). Trimming stripped 0 bases from V and 0 bases from J, with 18 bases between. CDR3 length equals 18 residues. From germline, CDR1 is SEHNR and CDR2 FQNEAQ (reference sequence).

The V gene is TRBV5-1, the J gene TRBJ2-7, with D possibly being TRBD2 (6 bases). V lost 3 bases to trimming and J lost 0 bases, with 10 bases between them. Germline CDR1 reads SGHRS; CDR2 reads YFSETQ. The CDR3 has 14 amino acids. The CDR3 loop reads CASSSDGSSYEQYF. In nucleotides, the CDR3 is TGCGCCAGCAGCTCCGACGGGAGCTCCTACGAGCAGTACTTC. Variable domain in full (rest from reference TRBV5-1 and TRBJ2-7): KAGVTQTPRYLIKTRGQQVTLSCSPISGHRSVSWYQQTPGQGLQFLFEYFSETQRNKGNFPGRFSGRQFSNSRSEMNVSTLELGDSALYLCASSSDGSSYEQYFGPGTRLTVT.

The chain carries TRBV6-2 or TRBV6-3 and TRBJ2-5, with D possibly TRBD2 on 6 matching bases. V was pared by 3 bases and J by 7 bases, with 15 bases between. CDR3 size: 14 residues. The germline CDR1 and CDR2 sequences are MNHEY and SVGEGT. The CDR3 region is CASSYLRESGTQYF. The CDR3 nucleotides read TGTGCCAGCAGTTATCTCCGGGAGAGCGGGACCCAGTACTTC.

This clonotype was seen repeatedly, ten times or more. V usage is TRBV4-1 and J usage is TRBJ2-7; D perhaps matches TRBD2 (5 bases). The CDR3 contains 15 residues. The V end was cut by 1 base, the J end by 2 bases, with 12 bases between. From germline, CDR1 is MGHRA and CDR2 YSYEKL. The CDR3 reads CASSQARGLTYEQYF. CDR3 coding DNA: TGCGCCAGCAGCCAAGCGCGAGGGCTGACCTACGAGCAGTACTTC.